The sequence of this TCR beta chain was determined in a study of regulatory T cells in long-lasting Graves disease. Study results and limitations: Samples came from peripheral blood alone, without thyroid tissue. Persistent patients had a count of shared public clonotypes (about 2,500) that exceeded that of new patients (about 970).

The authors built TCR beta libraries using iRepertoire HTBI primers and Arm-PCR of CDR3 regions. TCRdb re-analysed the multiplex PCR reads in MiXCR, keeping a single row per CDR3 protein. The table lists 360,000 or so distinct CDR3 sequences, about 10% of them singletons. For this clonotype: The target antigen is unknown.

Time point meaning: newly diagnosed GD, antithyroid drugs for less than 3 months. Extracted PBMC RNA gave rise to the TCR library. Per germline, CDR1 SGHTA and CDR2 FQGNSA. The V and J ends lost 5 bases and 2 bases, in that order; junction bases with no gene match: 9. This CDR3 region has 18 residues. The same data also contributed to another study, on T cells in Graves' hyperthyroidism and ophthalmopathy. Per that study: With a duration under 2 months, the hyperthyroidism was newly diagnosed in patients aged 18 to 65. TCR CDR3 regions were first amplified by RT-PCR with HTBI primers.

This clonotype was sampled from a woman between 18 and 30 years old with Graves disease. The sample was peripheral blood mononuclear cells (PBMCs), taken at new diagnosis, from a patient treated with antithyroid drugs. The chain carries TRBV7-2 and TRBJ2-6, with TRBD2 identical over 10 bases. CDR3 sequence reads: CASSPGLADPTGANVLTF. CDR3 nucleotides: TGTGCCAGCAGCCCCGGACTAGCGGACCCCACTGGGGCCAACGTCCTGACTTTC.